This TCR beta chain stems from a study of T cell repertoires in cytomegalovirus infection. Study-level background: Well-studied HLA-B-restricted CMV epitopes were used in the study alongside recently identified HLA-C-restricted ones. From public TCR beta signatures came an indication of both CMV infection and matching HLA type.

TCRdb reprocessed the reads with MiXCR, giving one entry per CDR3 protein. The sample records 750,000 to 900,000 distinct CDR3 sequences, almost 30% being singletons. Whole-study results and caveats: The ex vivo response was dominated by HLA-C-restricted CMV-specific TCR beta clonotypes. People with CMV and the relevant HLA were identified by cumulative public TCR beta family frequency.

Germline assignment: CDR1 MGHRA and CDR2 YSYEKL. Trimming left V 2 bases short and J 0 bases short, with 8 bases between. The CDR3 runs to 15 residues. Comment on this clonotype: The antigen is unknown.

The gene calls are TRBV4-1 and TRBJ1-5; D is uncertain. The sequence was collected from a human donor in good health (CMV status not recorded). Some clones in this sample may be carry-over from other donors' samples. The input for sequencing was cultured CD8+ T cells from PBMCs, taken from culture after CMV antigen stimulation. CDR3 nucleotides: TGCGCCAGCAGCCAACAAGACGGTAGCAATCAGCCCCAGCATTTT. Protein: CASSQQDGSNQPQHF.